Presented here are 25 T cell receptor beta chains from one specimen sequenced in a study of blood T cell repertoires in COVID-19. This table comes from immunoSEQ multiplex PCR, and its TCRdb copy is limited to in-frame clones, with some not included. The table records 130,000 to 150,000 clones, about 80% of them present only once. Sequenced input: peripheral blood. These receptors came from a human donor in a cohort sampled during active COVID-19.

About this clone: Other DNA sequences in the same sample also yield this CDR3. The chain carries TRBV19 and TRBJ2-5; TRBD2 might be the D (6 bases). V was cut by 2 bases and J by 2 bases, with 9 bases left in between. The CDR3 is 14 residues long. Germline V gene sequence: CDR1 LNHDA, CDR2 SQIVND (reference sequence). In DNA form, the CDR3 reads TGTGCCAGTAGTATACCGGGACTTCAAGAGACCCAGTACTTC. It encodes CASSIPGLQETQYF.

The J gene is TRBJ1-6, the V gene TRBV18; 8 nucleotides agree with TRBD1. Looked up from germline, CDR1 is KGHSH and CDR2 is LQKENI. V gave up 2 bases and J gave up 5 bases; unmatched junction bases: 2. This CDR3 has 15 residues. CDR3 in DNA: TGTGCCAGCTCACCAGTACAGGGGGATAATTCACCCCTCCACTTT. Translating gives CASSPVQGDNSPLHF. Full variable domain (remainder filled in from reference TRBV18 and TRBJ1-6): NAGVMQNPRHLVRRRGQEARLRCSPMKGHSHVYWYRQLPEEGLKFMVYLQKENIIDESGMPKERFSAEFPKEGPSILRIQQVVRGDSAAYFCASSPVQGDNSPLHFGNGTRLTVT.

This clone has more than one count but fewer than ten. The chain is built from TRBV19 and TRBJ2-7; D is perhaps TRBD2 (5 bases). The V end lost 5 bases, the J end lost 3 bases, and 11 bases lay between the germline ends. The CDR3 has 13 residues. The germline gives CDR1 LNHDA, CDR2 SQIVND (reference sequence). The CDR3: CASSPGKNYEQYF. The CDR3 DNA sequence: TGTGCCAGTAGTCCGGGAAAGAACTACGAGCAGTACTTC.

The chain carries TRBV29-1 and TRBJ1-4; D is possibly TRBD1 (6 bases). Germline V gene data show CDR1 as SQVTM and CDR2 as ANQGSEA. The CDR3 totals 12 residues. Trimming removed 3 bases at V and 16 bases at J, with 18 bases between. CDR3 loop: CSVEATGRGPFF. In nucleotides, the CDR3 is TGCAGCGTTGAGGCTACAGGGCGGGGGCCGTTTTTT.

The chain is built from TRBV6-5 and TRBJ1-1; D is unclear. Trimming removed 9 bases from V and 5 bases from J, with 16 bases in between. Germline CDR1 and CDR2: MNHEY and SVGAGI. This CDR3 spans 13 amino acids. CDR3 coding DNA: TGTGCCAGTAGGGATGGCGGGGTGACTGAAGCTTTCTTT. This sequence encodes CASRDGGVTEAFF.

The chain combines TRBV3-1 (or the pseudogene TRBV3-2) with TRBJ2-2; D is undetermined. Germline lookup yields CDR1 LGHDT and CDR2 YNNKEL (reference sequence). CDR3 length: 15 amino acids. The ends were cut back, 3 bases at V and 1 base at J, with 9 bases in the middle. CDR3 DNA: TGTGCCAGCAGCCAGGTAGAGCAGAACACCGGGGAGCTGTTTTTT. Residues: CASSQVEQNTGELFF.

The chain joins TRBV9 to TRBJ2-3, with 14 bases matching TRBD2. Germline V gene lookup returns CDR1 SGDLS and CDR2 YYNGEE. CDR3 size: 16 residues. Germline trimming cut 3 bases from V and 3 bases from J; bases unmatched to any gene: 3. The CDR3 sequence: CASSAGTSGGTDTQYF. The CDR3 DNA sequence: TGTGCCAGCAGCGCCGGGACTAGCGGGGGTACAGATACGCAGTATTTT.

The rearrangement links TRBV5-5 to TRBJ1-5, with D uncertain. Per germline, CDR1 SGHKS and CDR2 YYEKEE (reference sequence). V was cut by 0 bases and J by 5 bases, with 6 bases left in between. There are 13 residues in the CDR3. Here the CDR3 DNA reads TGTGCCAGCAGCTTGGATTATTATCAGCCCCAGCATTTT. This encodes CASSLDYYQPQHF.

Written as DNA, the CDR3 is TGTGCCAGCAGGGGAGGCGGCGGCAATGAGCAGTTCTTC. Its translation is CASRGGGGNEQFF. The rearrangement uses TRBV7-2 and TRBJ2-1, with D possibly being TRBD2 (6 bases). V was clipped by 6 bases and J by 6 bases, with 12 bases between them. CDR1 and CDR2 (germline): SGHTA, FQGNSA. The CDR3 sequence is 13 residues long.

The sample holds a few counts of this clone. The chain combines TRBV6-2 or TRBV6-3 with TRBJ2-7, with 11 bases lining up with TRBD1. The CDR3 runs 16 residues. CDR1 MNHEY and CDR2 SVGEGT come from the germline V gene. V lost 2 bases and J lost 0; bases outside the gene matches: 3. The CDR3 DNA reads TGTGCCAGCAGTTACGGAGGACAGGGGGCCTCCTACGAGCAGTACTTC. Amino acid sequence: CASSYGGQGASYEQYF.

V and J are TRBV7-2 and TRBJ2-3; perhaps TRBD2 as D (6 bases). With 2 bases removed from V and 1 base from J, the gap between germline ends came to 10 bases. The CDR3 runs to 15 residues. Germline CDR1 SGHTA, CDR2 FQGNSA. CDR3 residues: CASSLWRGGTDTQYF. DNA of the CDR3: TGTGCCAGCAGCTTATGGCGGGGCGGCACAGATACGCAGTATTTT.

This rearrangement joins TRBV5-6 to TRBJ2-3; no firm D call. V was trimmed by 4 bases and J by 3 bases, leaving 9 bases between them. CDR1 is SGHDT, CDR2 YYEEEE, per germline. The CDR3 has 13 amino acids. CDR3 coding DNA: TGTGCCAGCAGCCTAGATGATACAGATACGCAGTATTTT. Its protein is CASSLDDTDTQYF.

V is TRBV5-4 and J is TRBJ2-3; no firm D call. Germline V CDR1 and CDR2: SGHNT, YYREEE (reference sequence). The CDR3 covers 13 residues. V was trimmed by 1 base and J by 2 bases, leaving 5 bases between them. Here the CDR3 reads CASSLFFTDTQYF. CDR3 in DNA: TGTGCCAGCAGCTTGTTCTTCACAGATACGCAGTATTTT.

J is TRBJ1-3 and V is TRBV9; TRBD1 might be the D (6 bases). V lost 3 bases to trimming and J lost 4 bases, with 20 bases between them. The germline V gene has CDR1 SGDLS and CDR2 YYNGEE. The CDR3 consists of 17 residues. CDR3: CASSATGWNRVGNTIYF. The CDR3 region has the DNA TGTGCCAGCAGCGCAACAGGGTGGAATCGGGTGGGAAACACCATATATTTT.

The CDR3 DNA reads as TGTGCCAGCAGCTTAAAGGGGGAAGTAAACGGCTACACCTTC. Its translation is CASSLKGEVNGYTF. V gene TRBV7-3 combines with J gene TRBJ1-2; D may be TRBD1 (6 bases). The germline V and J ends were trimmed by 1 base and 8 bases, with 14 bases remaining between them. The CDR3 spans 14 residues. Germline-derived CDR1 and CDR2 are SGHTA and FQGTGA.

In DNA form, the CDR3 reads TGTGCCAGCAGCCAAGAAAGTGGCAGGCGCGCTGAAGCTTTCTTT. It specifies CASSQESGRRAEAFF. The chain carries TRBV3-1 (or the pseudogene TRBV3-2) and TRBJ1-1, with D unresolved. Trimming cost V 0 bases and J 6 bases, with 14 bases left between them. CDR1 and CDR2 (germline): LGHDT, YNNKEL (reference sequence). There are 15 residues in the CDR3.

The chain has TRBV29-1 and TRBJ1-4; 7 bases are a match to TRBD1. This CDR3 spans 13 amino acids. Trimming cost V 7 bases and J 10 bases; bases outside gene matches: 12. CDR1 and CDR2 (germline): SQVTM, ANQGSEA. The DNA of the CDR3 is TGCAGCGCCCGGGACAGCGGATGGGGAAAACTGTTTTTT. This gives the protein CSARDSGWGKLFF.

The chain carries TRBV30 and TRBJ1-6; D uncertain. Germline lookup yields CDR1 GTSNPN and CDR2 SVGIG (reference sequence). V was cut by 5 bases and J by 3 bases, with 11 bases left in between. The CDR3 loop spans 14 amino acids. CDR3 sequence: CAWERFDYNSPLHF. For the CDR3, the DNA is TGTGCCTGGGAGAGGTTTGACTATAATTCACCCCTCCACTTT.

V usage is TRBV2 and J usage is TRBJ2-3; D is unclear. Germline V gene data show CDR1 as SNHLY and CDR2 as FYNNEI. The CDR3 covers 12 residues. V lost 5 bases and J lost 2, with 5 bases in between. The CDR3 protein is CASSPNTDTQYF. CDR3 nucleotide sequence: TGTGCCAGCAGTCCCAACACAGATACGCAGTATTTT.

The rearrangement joins TRBV19 to TRBJ1-4, with unresolved D. V lost 4 bases, J lost 1 base, and 7 bases lay in between. The CDR3 has 14 amino acids. CDR1 is LNHDA, CDR2 SQIVND, per germline (reference sequence). CDR3 DNA: TGTGCCAGTAGTAGGTTCAGAACTAATGAAAAACTGTTTTTT. It codes for CASSRFRTNEKLFF.

CDR3 loop: CASSPRGDTQYF. The CDR3 nucleotides read TGTGCCAGCAGTCCCAGGGGAGATACGCAGTATTTT. J is TRBJ2-3 and V is TRBV27; tentative D call: TRBD1 (6 bases). CDR1 MNHEY and CDR2 SMNVEV come from the germline V gene (reference sequence). The CDR3 is 12 amino acids. V shed 5 bases and J shed 5 bases, with 8 bases lying between them.

V gene TRBV6-5 combines with J gene TRBJ2-1; weak D call: TRBD1 (6 bases). With 6 bases removed from V and 5 bases from J, the gap between germline ends came to 14 bases. This CDR3 comprises 14 residues. Per germline, CDR1 MNHEY and CDR2 SVGAGI. The CDR3: CASRPLGGNNEQFF. CDR3 sequence (DNA): TGTGCCAGCAGACCATTAGGGGGAAACAATGAGCAGTTCTTC.

The CDR3 here is CASSTDRTFNEKLFF. CDR3 coding DNA: TGTGCCAGCAGCACCGACCGGACTTTTAATGAAAAACTGTTTTTT. The rearrangement uses TRBV7-6 and TRBJ1-4; D not certain. Germline V gene lookup returns CDR1 SGHVS and CDR2 FNYEAQ. The CDR3 consists of 15 residues. Trimming removed 5 bases from V and 4 bases from J, with 14 bases in between.

V gene TRBV5-1 combines with J gene TRBJ2-3, with a possible D match to TRBD2 (5 bases). V was cut by 0 bases and J by 4 bases, with 12 bases left in between. The CDR3 has 15 residues. Per germline, CDR1 SGHRS and CDR2 YFSETQ. CDR3 sequence reads: CASSLEASFSDTQYF. Here the CDR3 DNA reads TGCGCCAGCAGCTTGGAGGCTAGCTTTTCAGATACGCAGTATTTT. Together with reference TRBV5-1 and TRBJ2-3, the CDR3 gives the full variable domain: KAGVTQTPRYLIKTRGQQVTLSCSPISGHRSVSWYQQTPGQGLQFLFEYFSETQRNKGNFPGRFSGRQFSNSRSEMNVSTLELGDSALYLCASSLEASFSDTQYFGPGTRLTVL.

The chain combines TRBV19 with TRBJ2-1, with TRBD1 matching over 9 bases. Germline loops: CDR1 LNHDA, CDR2 SQIVND (reference sequence). This CDR3 has 13 amino acids. Trimming cost V 5 bases and J 7 bases; bases outside gene matches: 3. The CDR3 region has the DNA TGTGCCAGTAGTGTCGGACAGGGGAATGAGCAGTTCTTC. Protein product: CASSVGQGNEQFF. Full variable domain (missing parts from reference TRBV19 and TRBJ2-1): DGGITQSPKYLFRKEGQNVTLSCEQNLNHDAMYWYRQDPGQGLRLIYYSQIVNDFQKGDIAEGYSVSREKKESFPLTVTSAQKNPTAFYLCASSVGQGNEQFFGPGTRLTVL.